This passage covers 28 T cell receptor beta chains from one sample sequenced in a study of Graves' ophthalmopathy and Graves' hyperthyroidism. The sequenced template was RNA, covering the TCR beta CDR3 region. RT-PCR was first run with HTBI primers, then multiplex PCR in a second round. TCRdb reprocessed the multiplex PCR reads via MiXCR and lists one record per CDR3 protein. The table has 200,000 to 250,000 distinct CDR3 sequences, less than 55% seen once; the top ten hold approximately 51%. Specimen: peripheral blood. The receptors originated from an adult man with Graves' ophthalmopathy.

V is TRBV24-1 and J is TRBJ2-1, with D hard to call. Germline V CDR1 and CDR2: KGHDR, SFDVKD. Trimming pared 2 bases from V and 7 bases from J, leaving 2 bases between. The CDR3 is 11 amino acids. CDR3: CATSDYNEQFF. CDR3 in DNA: TGTGCCACCAGTGATTATAATGAGCAGTTCTTC.

V usage is TRBV7-2 and J usage is TRBJ1-3, with D possibly matching TRBD1 (6 bases). The CDR3 consists of 14 residues. Trimming removed 2 bases at V and 7 bases at J, with 12 bases between. Germline CDR1 is SGHTA and CDR2 is FQGNSA. The DNA of the CDR3 is TGTGCCAGCAGCTTATGGGGGGGCGCGAACACCATATATTTT. Protein product: CASSLWGGANTIYF.

This clonotype was detected only a few times. This chain uses TRBV15 with TRBJ1-2; D call uncertain. CDR1 is LNHNV, CDR2 YYDKDF, per germline (reference sequence). The CDR3 sequence is 13 residues long. V lost 5 bases to trimming and J lost 6 bases, with 13 bases between them. The CDR3 DNA is TGTGCCACCAGCCACCGGGCTCTAGATGGCTACACCTTC. Translated: CATSHRALDGYTF.

To note about this clonotype: A much more abundant neighbour one base away suggests this may be a read error. The V call is TRBV7-9, the J call TRBJ1-6; D unresolved. CDR3 size: 14 residues. CDR1 and CDR2 from the germline V gene are SEHNR and FQNEAQ (reference sequence). The chain's CDR3 is CAGSLTPGNSPLHF. The CDR3 coding sequence is TGTGCCGGCAGCTTAACGCCGGGGAATTCACCCCTCCACTTT.

The rearrangement joins TRBV28 to TRBJ1-2, with 7 bases fitting TRBD1. V shed 4 bases, J shed 6 bases, and the junction held 8 bases outside the gene matches. The germline V gene encodes CDR1 MDHEN and CDR2 SYDVKM. The CDR3 has 14 residues. CDR3 DNA: TGTGCCAGCAGTTGGGACAGATCTATCAATGGCTACACCTTC. It encodes CASSWDRSINGYTF.

This clonotype showed up just once. The rearrangement uses TRBV12-3 or TRBV12-4 and TRBJ1-4, with D tentatively TRBD1 (5 bases). The CDR3 runs 15 residues. V lost 5 bases, J lost 2 bases, and 12 bases lay in between. CDR3 coding DNA: TGTGCCAGCAGTCGCACAGGCGCCACTAATGAAAAACTGTTTTTT. Protein: CASSRTGATNEKLFF.

Only one count was recorded for this clonotype. The rearrangement joins TRBV7-9 to TRBJ1-2; TRBD1 is a possible D gene (5 bases). The V end was cut by 3 bases, the J end by 3 bases, with 11 bases between. The CDR3 totals 14 residues. Germline V gene sequence: CDR1 SEHNR, CDR2 FQNEAQ (reference sequence). The CDR3 DNA reads as TGTGCCAGCAGCTTTGCAAGGGGAGACTATGGCTACACCTTC. Amino acid sequence: CASSFARGDYGYTF.

This rearrangement joins TRBV14 to TRBJ1-4; TRBD1 is a possible D gene (6 bases). V lost 1 base and J lost 4, with 16 bases in between. CDR3 length: 17 residues. Germline loops: CDR1 SGHDN, CDR2 FVKESK. CDR3 residues: CASSQGERTVSNEKLFF. The CDR3 DNA reads TGTGCCAGCAGCCAAGGGGAGCGGACAGTTAGTAATGAAAAACTGTTTTTT.

The rearrangement uses TRBV2 and TRBJ2-7, with TRBD2 identical over 13 bases. This CDR3 is built from 14 residues. Germline V gene lookup returns CDR1 SNHLY and CDR2 FYNNEI. The V and J ends lost 5 bases and 5 bases, in that order; junction bases with no gene match: 3. This chain's CDR3 is CASSTSGRGNEQYF. CDR3 DNA: TGTGCCAGCAGTACTAGCGGGAGGGGTAACGAGCAGTACTTC.

This clonotype appeared many times. The chain carries TRBV7-9 and TRBJ1-2, with no clear D. The V gene lost 5 bases and the J gene lost 5 bases, with 9 bases spanning the gap. CDR1 SEHNR and CDR2 FQNEAQ come from the germline V gene (reference sequence). CDR3 length equals 12 residues. This CDR3 reads CASSPEGYGYTF. CDR3 DNA sequence: TGTGCCAGCAGCCCAGAGGGTTATGGCTACACCTTC. The entire variable domain, with the rest obtained from reference TRBV7-9 and TRBJ1-2, is as follows: DTGVSQNPRHKITKRGQNVTFRCDPISEHNRLYWYRQTLGQGPEFLTYFQNEAQLEKSRLLSDRFSAERPKGSFSTLEIQRTEQGDSAMYLCASSPEGYGYTFGSGTRLTVV.

The chain carries TRBV5-4 and TRBJ2-2, with 9 bases that match TRBD2. The CDR3 extends over 16 amino acids. Trimming removed 4 bases from V and 2 bases from J; junction bases left unmatched: 6. Looked up from germline, CDR1 is SGHNT and CDR2 is YYREEE (reference sequence). The CDR3 sequence is CASSHGTSRNTGELFF. The CDR3 DNA follows: TGTGCCAGCAGCCATGGGACTAGCAGAAACACCGGGGAGCTGTTTTTT.

Points on this clonotype: A read error may be the cause here, since a much bigger clone is one base away. The V gene is TRBV10-3, the J gene TRBJ1-2; D might be TRBD1 (6 bases). The CDR3 has 16 residues. Germline V gene data show CDR1 as ENHRY and CDR2 as SYGVKD. The chain's CDR3 is CAIGEPRGPSNYGYTF. In DNA, the CDR3 is TGTGCCATCGGTGAGCCCAGGGGCCCTTCTAACTATGGCTACACCTTC.

V and J are TRBV19 and TRBJ1-2; 8 bases are a match to TRBD1. The CDR3 runs 13 residues. With 5 bases clipped from V and 7 bases from J, the junction kept 6 bases outside the gene matches. The germline gives CDR1 LNHDA, CDR2 SQIVND (reference sequence). Here the CDR3 DNA reads TGTGCCAGTAGTGTACAGGGGGATTTTGGCTACACCTTC. As protein: CASSVQGDFGYTF.

The rearrangement links TRBV10-2 to TRBJ2-5; TRBD2 might be the D (7 bases). V lost 2 bases, J lost 4 bases, and 17 bases lay in between. The CDR3 loop spans 16 amino acids. Germline V gives CDR1 WSHSY, CDR2 SAAADI. DNA for the CDR3: TGCGCCAGCAGTGAGGCAGGGGCTAGCGGAATAGAGACCCAGTACTTC. Amino acids: CASSEAGASGIETQYF.

This clonotype was seen many times. This rearrangement joins TRBV7-9 to TRBJ1-2; D is possibly TRBD1 (6 bases). V was cut by 1 base and J by 4 bases, with 7 bases left in between. The CDR3 is 13 amino acids. CDR1 and CDR2 (germline): SEHNR, FQNEAQ (reference sequence). This CDR3 reads CASSLGTAYGYTF. The CDR3 bases are TGTGCCAGCAGCTTAGGGACAGCCTATGGCTACACCTTC.

This clonotype has just a few counts. The rearrangement uses TRBV6-1 and TRBJ1-4; the D is unclear. Trimming took 8 bases from V and 4 from J, leaving 14 bases between them. This CDR3 contains 14 residues. Germline V gives CDR1 MNHNS, CDR2 SASEGT. CDR3 DNA sequence: TGTGCCAGCTCCCCGGGCAACTTTAATGAAAAACTGTTTTTT. As protein: CASSPGNFNEKLFF.

The chain uses TRBV5-4 and TRBJ2-2; no reliable D call. CDR1 SGHNT and CDR2 YYREEE come from the germline V gene (reference sequence). The germline V and J ends were trimmed by 1 base and 6 bases, with 7 bases remaining between them. The CDR3 runs to 13 residues. CDR3 DNA: TGTGCCAGCAGCTTGTGGATCTCCGGGGAGCTGTTTTTT. It yields the protein CASSLWISGELFF.

The chain is built from TRBV6-5 and TRBJ2-7; D is uncertain. The CDR3 has 13 residues. V was cut by 2 bases and J by 0 bases, with 5 bases left in between. Germline loops: CDR1 MNHEY, CDR2 SVGAGI. The CDR3 coding sequence is TGTGCCAGCAGTTACGGGCACTCCTACGAGCAGTACTTC. Translation gives CASSYGHSYEQYF.

This clonotype was seen a few times. J is TRBJ1-2 and V is TRBV7-8; D is undetermined. From germline, CDR1 is SGHVS and CDR2 FQNEAQ. V was shortened by 3 bases and J by 3 bases, with 5 bases between the two germline ends. This CDR3 has 12 residues. The CDR3 nucleotides read TGTGCCAGCAGCTTCAATGACTATGGCTACACCTTC. Translated: CASSFNDYGYTF. Using reference TRBV7-8 and TRBJ1-2 for the parts outside the CDR3, the full variable domain is GAGVSQSPRYKVAKRGQDVALRCDPISGHVSLFWYQQALGQGPEFLTYFQNEAQLDKSGLPSDRFFAERPEGSVSTLKIQRTQQEDSAVYLCASSFNDYGYTFGSGTRLTVV.

The V gene is TRBV12-5, the J gene TRBJ2-7; 9 bases line up with TRBD2. This CDR3 is built from 14 residues. J was trimmed by 3 bases and V by 0 bases; bases with no gene match: 0. Germline lookup yields CDR1 LGHNT and CDR2 FRNRAP. The CDR3 nucleotides are TGTGCTAGTGGTTTGGTAGCGGGAGGCTACGAGCAGTACTTC. It encodes CASGLVAGGYEQYF.

Turning to this clonotype: A junction boundary mismatches the germline segment, possibly from a read error. The CDR3 nucleotides are TGTGCCGGCAGCCAAGGTCTTGATGTGCAGCCCCAGCATTTT. This translates into CAGSQGLDVQPQHF. The chain uses TRBV3-1 and TRBJ1-5; D call uncertain. Germline CDR1 reads LGHDT; CDR2 reads YNNKEL (reference sequence). CDR3 length: 14 amino acids.

The rearrangement links TRBV28 to TRBJ1-2; maybe TRBD1 (5 bases). Trimming removed 3 bases at V and 8 bases at J, with 13 bases between. Germline loops: CDR1 MDHEN, CDR2 SYDVKM. The CDR3 runs 13 residues. CDR3 sequence: CASSFHGGGGYTF. The CDR3 bases are TGTGCCAGCAGTTTCCACGGCGGGGGGGGCTACACCTTC.

Regarding this clonotype: Without the conserved terminal phenylalanine or tryptophan, this CDR3 likely stems from a read error. The rearrangement links TRBV20-1 to TRBJ2-7, with D unresolved. Germline lookup yields CDR1 DFQATT and CDR2 SNEGSKA (reference sequence). The CDR3 length is 11 residues. V was shortened by 1 base and J by 2 bases, with 3 bases between the two germline ends. The CDR3 region has the DNA TGCAGTGCTAGAGGAGCCTACGAGCAGTACCTC. Translation gives CSARGAYEQYL.

The J gene is TRBJ2-5, the V gene TRBV9; 7 bases map to TRBD2. The CDR3 spans 13 residues. V was clipped by 4 bases and J by 6 bases; unmatched bases: 6. CDR1 is SGDLS, CDR2 YYNGEE, per germline. The CDR3 protein is CASSSGLQKTQYF. CDR3 sequence (DNA): TGTGCCAGCAGCTCGGGACTACAGAAGACCCAGTACTTC. Based on the CDR3 plus reference TRBV9 and TRBJ2-5, the full variable domain is DSGVTQTPKHLITATGQRVTLRCSPRSGDLSVYWYQQSLDQGLQFLIQYYNGEERAKGNILERFSAQQFPDLHSELNLSSLELGDSALYFCASSSGLQKTQYFGPGTRLLVL.

In the case of this clonotype: This may come from a read error, since a much larger clone is one base off. The V call is TRBV7-8, the J call TRBJ1-2; 10 bases fit TRBD1. The CDR3 length is 13 residues. Germline CDR1 SGHVS, CDR2 FQNEAQ. The CDR3 loop is CAGSTDRGRGYTF. Here the CDR3 DNA reads TGTGCCGGCAGCACGGACAGGGGGAGAGGCTACACCTTC.

The genes are TRBV20-1 and TRBJ1-1; TRBD1 matches at 7 bases. The CDR3 is 18 amino acids. Unmatched junction bases numbered 14, after V lost 0 bases and J lost 1 base. CDR1 DFQATT and CDR2 SNEGSKA come from the germline V gene (reference sequence). The CDR3 region is CSARDPGVIRTGNTEAFF. In DNA form, the CDR3 reads TGCAGTGCTAGAGATCCCGGGGTAATAAGGACAGGGAACACTGAAGCTTTCTTT.

About this clonotype itself: This may be a read error, as it is one base from a much larger clone. V gene TRBV10-2 combines with J gene TRBJ2-7; D is unclear. The germline V gene encodes CDR1 WSHSY and CDR2 SAAADI. The V gene lost 2 bases and the J gene lost 2 bases, with 7 bases spanning the gap. CDR3 length: 13 amino acids. The CDR3 here is CASSEAVPYEQYF. As DNA, the CDR3 is TGCGCCAGCAGTGAGGCAGTTCCCTACGAGCAGTACTTC.

Worth noting for this clonotype: Germline and junction disagree at one end, which may indicate a read error. The chain has TRBV10-1 and TRBJ2-7, with D possibly called TRBD1 or TRBD2 (6 bases each). CDR1 and CDR2 from the germline V gene are WNHNN and SYGVQD (reference sequence). This CDR3 comprises 15 residues. The CDR3 here is CASSYEGGRSYEQYF. CDR3 nucleotide sequence: TGTGCCAGCAGTTACGAGGGGGGAAGAAGCTACGAGCAGTACTTC.